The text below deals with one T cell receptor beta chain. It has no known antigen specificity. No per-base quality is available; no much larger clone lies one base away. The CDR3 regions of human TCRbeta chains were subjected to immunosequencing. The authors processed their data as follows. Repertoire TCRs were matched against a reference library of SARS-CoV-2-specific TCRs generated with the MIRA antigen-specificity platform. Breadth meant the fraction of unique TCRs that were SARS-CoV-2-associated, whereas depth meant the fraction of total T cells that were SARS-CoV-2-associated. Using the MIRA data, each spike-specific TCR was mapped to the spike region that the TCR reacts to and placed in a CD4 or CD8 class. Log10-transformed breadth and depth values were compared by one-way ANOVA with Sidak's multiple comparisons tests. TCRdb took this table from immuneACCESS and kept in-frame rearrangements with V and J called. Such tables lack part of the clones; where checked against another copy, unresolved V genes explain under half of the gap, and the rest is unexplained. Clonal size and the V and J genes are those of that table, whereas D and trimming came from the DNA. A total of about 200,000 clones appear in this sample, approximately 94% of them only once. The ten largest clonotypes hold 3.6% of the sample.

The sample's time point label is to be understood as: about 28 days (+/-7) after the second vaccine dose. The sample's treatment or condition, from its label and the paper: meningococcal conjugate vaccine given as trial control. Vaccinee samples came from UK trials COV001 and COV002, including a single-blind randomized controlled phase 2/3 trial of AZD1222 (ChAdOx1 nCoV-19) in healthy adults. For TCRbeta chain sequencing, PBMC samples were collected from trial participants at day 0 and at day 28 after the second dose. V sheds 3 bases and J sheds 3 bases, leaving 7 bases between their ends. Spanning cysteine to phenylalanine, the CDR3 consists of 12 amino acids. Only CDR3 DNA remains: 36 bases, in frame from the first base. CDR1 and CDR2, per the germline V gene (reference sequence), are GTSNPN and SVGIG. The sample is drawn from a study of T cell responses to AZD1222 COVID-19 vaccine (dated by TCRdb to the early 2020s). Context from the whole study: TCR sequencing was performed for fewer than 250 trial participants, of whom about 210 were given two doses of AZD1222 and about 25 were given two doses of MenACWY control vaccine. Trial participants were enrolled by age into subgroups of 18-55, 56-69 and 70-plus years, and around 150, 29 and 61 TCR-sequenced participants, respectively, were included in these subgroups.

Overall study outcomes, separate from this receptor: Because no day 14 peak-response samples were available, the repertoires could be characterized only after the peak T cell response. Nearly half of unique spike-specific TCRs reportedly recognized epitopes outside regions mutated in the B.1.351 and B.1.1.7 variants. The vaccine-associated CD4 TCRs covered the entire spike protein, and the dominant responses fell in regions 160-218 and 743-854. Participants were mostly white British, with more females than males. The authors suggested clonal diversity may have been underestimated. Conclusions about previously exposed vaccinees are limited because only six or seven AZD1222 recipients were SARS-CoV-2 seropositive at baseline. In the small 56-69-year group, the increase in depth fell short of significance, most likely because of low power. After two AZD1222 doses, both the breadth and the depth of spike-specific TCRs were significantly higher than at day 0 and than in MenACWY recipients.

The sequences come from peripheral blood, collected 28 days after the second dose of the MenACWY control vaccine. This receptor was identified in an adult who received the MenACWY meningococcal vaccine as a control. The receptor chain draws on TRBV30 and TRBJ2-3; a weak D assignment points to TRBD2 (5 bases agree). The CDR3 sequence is CAWRGGTDTQYF. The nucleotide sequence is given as TGTGCCTGGAGGGGCGGGACAGATACGCAGTATTTT. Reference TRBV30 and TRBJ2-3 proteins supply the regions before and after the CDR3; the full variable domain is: SQTIHQWPATLVQPVGSPLSLECTVEGTSNPNLYWYRQAAGRGLQLLFYSVGIGQISSEVPQNLSASRPQDRQFILSSKKLLLSDSGFYLCAWRGGTDTQYFGPGTRLTVL.